This T cell receptor beta chain was observed in a study of cytomegalovirus exposure and HLA in healthy donors. General study results and limits: Follow-up analysis seemed to connect common viral pathogens with several of the most significant clusters identified. Three chains tied to CMV proved CMV antigen-specific in vitro.

As for this clone: Its target is unknown.

This PCR relied on a set of 60 Vbeta primers and 13 Jbeta primers. Authors' analysis steps: The authors later counted tens of millions of unique TCR beta chains, about 11 million of them shared. TCRdb keeps only in-frame clones here, not all; method: immunoSEQ multiplex PCR. V, J and clone size are those of that table, while D and trimming were read from the DNA. The table shows under 200,000 clones, with 70% to 80% occurring only once. With 4 bases clipped from V and 4 bases from J, the junction kept 8 bases outside the gene matches. Germline-derived CDR1 and CDR2 are SGHRS and YFSETQ. The CDR3 is 15 residues long. All the people who gave samples were healthy bone marrow donors.

The source material was PBMCs. This chain joins TRBV5-1 and TRBJ1-2, with TRBD1 matching 9 bases. The clonotype originates from a man aged 30 to 45 in good health and CMV-seronegative. CDR3 DNA sequence: TGCGCCAGCAGCCCCCGGACAGGGGAGCCCTATGGCTACACCTTC. Protein: CASSPRTGEPYGYTF.